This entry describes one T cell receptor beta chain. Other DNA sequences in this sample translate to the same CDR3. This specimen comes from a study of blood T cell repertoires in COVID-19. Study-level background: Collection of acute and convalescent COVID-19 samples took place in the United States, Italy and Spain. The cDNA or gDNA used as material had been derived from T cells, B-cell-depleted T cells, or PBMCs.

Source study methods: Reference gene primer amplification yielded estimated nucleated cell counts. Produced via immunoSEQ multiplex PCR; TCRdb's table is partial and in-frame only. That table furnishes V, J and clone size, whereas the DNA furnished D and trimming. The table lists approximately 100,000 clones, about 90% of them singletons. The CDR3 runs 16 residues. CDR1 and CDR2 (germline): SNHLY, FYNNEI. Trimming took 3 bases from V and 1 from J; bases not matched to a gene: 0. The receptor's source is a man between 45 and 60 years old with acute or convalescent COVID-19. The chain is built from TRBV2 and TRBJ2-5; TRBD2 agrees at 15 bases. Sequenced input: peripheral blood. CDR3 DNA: TGTGCCAGCAGTGAGGGACTAGCGGGAGGCCAAGAGACCCAGTACTTC. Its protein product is CASSEGLAGGQETQYF.